This TCR beta chain is drawn from a study of blood T cell repertoires in COVID-19. The CDR3 consists of 15 residues. CDR1 and CDR2 (germline): SNHLY, FYNNEI. V shed 4 bases and J 0 bases; nucleotides not matched to a gene: 2. Enrolment of Seattle patients took place during active infection, and they were followed longitudinally. Data came from immunoSEQ multiplex PCR; TCRdb stores just in-frame clones and leaves some out. The table lists some 360,000 clones, more than 70% of them singletons. The sequence derives from a woman aged 60-75 years with COVID-19, enrolled during active disease. Material: peripheral blood. V is TRBV2 and J is TRBJ2-1; 8 bases align to TRBD1. CDR3 protein: CASSGQGTSYNEQFF. CDR3 sequence (DNA): TGTGCCAGCAGTGGACAGGGGACCTCCTACAATGAGCAGTTCTTC.